The rows below give T cell receptor beta chains drawn from one sample of a study of blood T cell repertoires in COVID-19. Sequencing used immunoSEQ multiplex PCR; TCRdb keeps in-frame clones, though not all of them. The sample lists a few hundred thousand clones, approximately 90% occurring once. Sequencing was performed on PBMCs or T cells enriched from blood (not recorded which). These receptor sequences come from a woman aged 55-70 years in a cohort exposed to, infected with or recovered from COVID-19 (not recorded which). Both conserved end residues are part of each CDR3. The D gene is left open where the match is weak. For some rows the clone size is stated as once, few or many, or as a class when expanded; others skip it.

d_gene	v_gene	abundance	j_gene	len	CDR3aa	CDR3nt
TRBD1	TRBV7-8	-	TRBJ1-1	16	CASSRGQGVGRTEAFF	TGTGCCAGCAGCCGAGGACAGGGGGTGGGTAGAACTGAAGCTTTCTTT
TRBD1	TRBV9	-	TRBJ1-2	15	CASSAMTGINYGYTF	TGTGCCAGCAGCGCAATGACAGGGATTAACTATGGCTACACCTTC
TRBD1	TRBV15	-	TRBJ1-2	12	CATTDRGNGYTF	TGTGCCACTACCGACAGGGGAAATGGCTACACCTTC
TRBD1	TRBV6-6	-	TRBJ1-4	18	CASSRRPGTGGTNEKLFF	TGTGCCAGCAGTCGCCGTCCCGGGACAGGGGGCACTAATGAAAAACTGTTTTTT
-	TRBV28	-	TRBJ1-1	12	CASRAGQPEAFF	TGTGCCAGCAGAGCGGGGCAGCCTGAAGCTTTCTTT
-	TRBV19	-	TRBJ2-2	17	CASSIVGQGGGTGELFF	TGTGCCAGTAGTATAGTTGGGCAGGGAGGGGGCACCGGGGAGCTGTTTTTT
-	TRBV5-8	once	TRBJ2-1	14	CASSLSSIAYEQFF	TGTGCCAGCAGCTTGAGTAGTATAGCCTATGAGCAGTTCTTC
-	TRBV9	-	TRBJ2-7	15	CASSVEGGGPYEQYF	TGTGCCAGCAGCGTAGAGGGAGGGGGACCGTACGAGCAGTACTTC
-	TRBV9	-	TRBJ2-1	15	CASSLAGLSYNEQFF	TGTGCCAGCAGCCTGGCGGGTTTATCCTACAATGAGCAGTTCTTC
-	TRBV28	-	TRBJ1-2	13	CASSFQPSGGYTF	TGTGCCAGCAGTTTCCAACCTTCGGGTGGCTACACCTTC
-	TRBV28	-	TRBJ1-4	14	CASVLRGTNEKLFF	TGTGCCAGCGTCCTCCGGGGTACTAATGAAAAACTGTTTTTT
TRBD2	TRBV28	-	TRBJ2-1	17	CASSTIGAGGGLGEQFF	TGTGCCAGCAGTACCATTGGGGCGGGAGGGGGCCTCGGTGAGCAGTTCTTC
TRBD2	TRBV2	few	TRBJ2-1	14	CARGEGGPYNEQFF	TGTGCCAGGGGGGAGGGCGGGCCCTACAATGAGCAGTTCTTC
TRBD2	TRBV3-1/TRBV3-2	-	TRBJ2-7	15	CASSPPKAGGYEQYF	TGTGCCAGCAGCCCTCCAAAAGCGGGAGGCTACGAGCAGTACTTC
-	TRBV20-1	-	TRBJ1-2	11	CSARTNYGYTF	TGCAGTGCAAGGACAAACTATGGCTACACCTTC
TRBD2	TRBV2	-	TRBJ2-1	18	CASRQGLAGEGKGNEQFF	TGTGCCAGCAGGCAGGGACTAGCGGGAGAAGGGAAAGGGAATGAGCAGTTCTTC
TRBD1	TRBV15	-	TRBJ1-2	18	CATSRETLIGQGAGGYTF	TGTGCCACCAGCAGAGAAACCTTGATAGGACAGGGGGCAGGAGGCTACACCTTC
-	TRBV28	-	TRBJ2-5	13	CASSPDRSETQYF	TGTGCCAGCAGCCCCGACAGGTCCGAGACCCAGTACTTC
-	TRBV6-2/TRBV6-3	-	TRBJ1-5	13	CASSYSGSQPQHF	TGTGCCAGCAGTTACTCAGGGAGTCAGCCCCAGCATTTT
-	TRBV3-1/TRBV3-2	-	TRBJ1-6	15	CASSQDGRGGSPLHF	TGTGCCAGCAGCCAAGATGGCCGGGGGGGATCACCCCTCCACTTT
-	TRBV29-1	-	TRBJ2-2	13	CSVDGTNTGELFF	TGCAGCGTTGACGGGACGAACACCGGGGAGCTGTTTTTT
-	TRBV30	-	TRBJ1-3	14	CAWVRRGSGNTIYF	TGTGCCTGGGTCCGACGGGGATCTGGAAACACCATATATTTT
-	TRBV5-4	-	TRBJ1-4	13	CASSLMPGEKLFF	TGTGCCAGCAGCTTGATGCCAGGGGAAAAACTGTTTTTT
TRBD1	TRBV28	-	TRBJ1-6	15	CASSFLDRDNSPLHF	TGTGCCAGCAGTTTCTTGGACAGGGATAATTCACCCCTCCACTTT
-	TRBV27	-	TRBJ1-1	11	CASSYRGEAFF	TGTGCCAGCAGCTATAGGGGTGAAGCTTTCTTT
TRBD2	TRBV6-1	-	TRBJ2-7	15	CASSEGGGRMYEQYF	TGTGCCAGCAGTGAAGGGGGCGGGAGGATGTACGAGCAGTACTTC
TRBD1	TRBV28	-	TRBJ2-1	19	CASSWGTGYGLSINNEQFF	TGTGCCAGCAGTTGGGGGACAGGGTACGGACTGTCCATAAACAATGAGCAGTTCTTC
TRBD2	TRBV2	few	TRBJ2-3	17	CASSDPVGSGVADTQYF	TGTGCCAGCAGTGACCCAGTGGGTAGCGGGGTGGCCGATACGCAGTATTTT
TRBD1	TRBV28	-	TRBJ1-2	16	CASRGTWTGGWYGYTF	TGTGCCAGCAGGGGCACGTGGACAGGGGGTTGGTATGGCTACACCTTC
TRBD1	TRBV28	-	TRBJ1-5	14	CASRGGQGNQPQHF	TGTGCCAGCAGGGGAGGACAGGGGAATCAGCCCCAGCATTTT
-	TRBV28	-	TRBJ2-1	12	CASRAFYNEQFF	TGTGCCAGCAGAGCCTTCTACAATGAGCAGTTCTTC
TRBD2	TRBV11-3	-	TRBJ2-1	17	CASSSNEGTSEYNEQFF	TGTGCCAGCAGCAGTAACGAGGGGACTAGCGAATACAATGAGCAGTTCTTC
-	TRBV10-1	-	TRBJ2-1	15	CASSVDGSPASEQFF	TGCGCCAGCAGTGTCGACGGGAGCCCAGCCAGTGAGCAGTTCTTC
TRBD2	TRBV11-1	-	TRBJ2-1	18	CASSLAPGVSGRNNEQFF	TGTGCCAGCAGCTTAGCCCCCGGAGTTAGCGGGAGAAACAATGAGCAGTTCTTC
TRBD2	TRBV30	-	TRBJ2-2	15	CAWSPLAGVTGELFF	TGTGCCTGGAGTCCACTAGCGGGAGTAACCGGGGAGCTGTTTTTT
TRBD1	TRBV28	-	TRBJ2-7	15	CASSPPRDSSYEQYF	TGTGCCAGCTCTCCCCCCAGGGACAGCTCCTACGAGCAGTACTTC
-	TRBV28	-	TRBJ1-5	14	CASSPDRSNQPQHF	TGTGCCAGCAGTCCAGACAGGAGCAATCAGCCCCAGCATTTT
TRBD2	TRBV5-6	-	TRBJ2-7	14	CASSLVSGRYEQYF	TGTGCCAGCAGCTTGGTTAGCGGGAGGTACGAGCAGTACTTC
-	TRBV7-9	-	TRBJ1-2	14	CASSSMAGPDGCTF	TGTGCCAGCAGCTCTATGGCGGGCCCCGATGGTTGCACCTTC
TRBD1	TRBV28	-	TRBJ2-7	15	CASSFPGTGRHEQYF	TGTGCCAGCAGTTTCCCCGGGACAGGGCGCCACGAGCAGTACTTC
-	TRBV7-2	-	TRBJ2-5	16	CASSLGGSGPNGAQYF	TGTGCCAGCAGCTTAGGGGGTTCAGGGCCCAATGGGGCCCAGTACTTC
-	TRBV5-4	-	TRBJ2-1	13	CASSWGLGGVQFF	TGTGCCAGCAGCTGGGGACTAGGGGGCGTGCAGTTCTTC
TRBD2	TRBV3-1/TRBV3-2	once	TRBJ2-7	15	CASSQTGLAFYEQYF	TGTGCCAGCAGCCAAACAGGACTAGCGTTTTACGAGCAGTACTTC
-	TRBV2	-	TRBJ2-1	15	CASSEAGSSYNEQFF	TGTGCCAGCAGTGAAGCGGGGAGCTCCTACAATGAGCAGTTCTTC
-	TRBV2	-	TRBJ1-4	15	CASRPRGLPNEKLFF	TGTGCCAGCAGACCCAGGGGATTGCCAAATGAAAAACTGTTTTTT
-	TRBV30	-	TRBJ2-7	12	CAWSRQAHEQYF	TGTGCCTGGAGTCGACAGGCCCACGAGCAGTACTTC
TRBD2	TRBV18	-	TRBJ2-5	15	CASSPPTTSSETQYF	TGTGCCAGCTCACCGCCAACGACTAGCAGTGAGACCCAGTACTTC
-	TRBV11-2	-	TRBJ2-2	15	CASSSQAVNTGELFF	TGTGCCAGCAGCTCCCAAGCGGTAAACACCGGGGAGCTGTTTTTT
TRBD1	TRBV4-2	once	TRBJ1-5	16	CASSQDWDRGNQPQHF	TGTGCCAGCAGCCAAGATTGGGACAGGGGCAATCAGCCCCAGCATTTT
TRBD1	TRBV18	few	TRBJ1-6	14	CASSRDRQNSPLHF	TGTGCCAGCTCACGGGACAGACAAAATTCACCCCTCCACTTT
TRBD2	TRBV7-9	once	TRBJ2-1	15	CASSETSGSYNEQFF	TGTGCCAGCAGCGAGACTAGCGGCTCCTACAATGAGCAGTTCTTC
-	TRBV28	-	TRBJ2-7	16	CASSPTNGQFSYEQYF	TGTGCCAGCAGCCCTACTAATGGACAGTTCTCCTACGAGCAGTACTTC
TRBD2	TRBV11-2	-	TRBJ2-1	14	CASSVTSGRNEQFF	TGTGCCAGCAGCGTCACTAGCGGGAGAAATGAGCAGTTCTTC
TRBD1	TRBV18	-	TRBJ2-1	13	CASVDRDINEQFF	TGTGCCAGCGTAGACAGGGATATTAATGAGCAGTTCTTC
-	TRBV5-5	-	TRBJ2-3	14	CASSLTSSTDTQYF	TGTGCCAGCAGCTTAACTAGCAGCACAGATACGCAGTATTTT